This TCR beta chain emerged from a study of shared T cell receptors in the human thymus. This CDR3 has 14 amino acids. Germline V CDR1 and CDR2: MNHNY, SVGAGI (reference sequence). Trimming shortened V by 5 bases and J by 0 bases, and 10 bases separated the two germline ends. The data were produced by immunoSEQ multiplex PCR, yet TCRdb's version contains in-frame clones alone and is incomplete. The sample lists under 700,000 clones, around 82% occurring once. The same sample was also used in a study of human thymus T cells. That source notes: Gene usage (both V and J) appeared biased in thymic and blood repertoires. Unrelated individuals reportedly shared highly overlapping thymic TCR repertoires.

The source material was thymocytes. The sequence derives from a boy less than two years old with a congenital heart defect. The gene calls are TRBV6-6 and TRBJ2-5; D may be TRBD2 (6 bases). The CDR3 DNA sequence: TGTGCCAGCAGTGCGGGACTCCACCAAGAGACCCAGTACTTC. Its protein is CASSAGLHQETQYF.